Listed here are 18 T cell receptor beta chains from one sample, sequenced in a study of post-analysis software for immune sequencing data. Incorporated into the TCR beta cDNA libraries were unique molecular identifiers, which served to reduce PCR and sequencing biases. One entry per CDR3 protein, called by TCRdb with MiXCR from the PCR reads. The table shows over 150,000 distinct CDR3 sequences, with roughly 40% occurring only once. Material: blood, obtained after autologous hematopoietic stem cell transplantation. Receptors were obtained from a girl aged 10 to 17 with multiple sclerosis.

In this sample, this clonotype turned up many times. The chain employs TRBV7-2 and TRBJ2-7, with a weak D call TRBD1 (6 bases). This CDR3 has 14 amino acids. The V and J ends lost 5 bases and 3 bases respectively, with 14 bases between them. Germline-derived CDR1 and CDR2 are SGHTA and FQGNSA. CDR3 in amino acids: CASSPKGQSYEQYF. CDR3 in DNA: TGTGCCAGCAGCCCAAAAGGACAGAGCTACGAGCAGTACTTC.

This clonotype was seen only a few times. The rearrangement uses TRBV20-1 and TRBJ2-5, with 9 bases lining up with TRBD1. V lost 4 bases to trimming and J lost 5 bases; unmatched junction nucleotides: 5. The germline V gene has CDR1 DFQATT and CDR2 SNEGSKA (reference sequence). This CDR3 has 13 amino acids. DNA for the CDR3: TGCAGTGCTATAGGGACAGGGCGGGAGACCCAGTACTTC. This encodes CSAIGTGRETQYF.

On this clonotype: An end of the junction differs from the germline gene, which may be a read error. The V gene is TRBV27, the J gene TRBJ1-1; no firm D call. The CDR3 length is 13 residues. Germline CDR1 MNHEY, CDR2 SMNVEV (reference sequence). CDR3 DNA: TGTGCCAGCAGTCGGGGAGAGAACACTGGAGCTTTCTTT. It translates to CASSRGENTGAFF.

The V gene is TRBV9, the J gene TRBJ1-2, with D possibly being TRBD1 (6 bases). CDR1 and CDR2 (germline): SGDLS, YYNGEE. There are 15 residues in the CDR3. The V end lost 0 bases, the J end lost 6 bases, and 15 bases lay between the germline ends. The CDR3 DNA reads as TGTGCCAGCAGCGTAGCCAAGGACAGAGTTAATGGCTACACCTTC. Amino acids: CASSVAKDRVNGYTF.

This clonotype was found many times. V and J are TRBV29-1 and TRBJ2-3, with 11 bases that match TRBD2. V shed 6 bases, J shed 3 bases, and the junction held 5 bases outside the gene matches. The germline CDR1 and CDR2 sequences are SQVTM and ANQGSEA. The CDR3 runs 14 residues. In nucleotides, the CDR3 is TGCAGCGTAGATACTAGCGGGAGAACAGATACGCAGTATTTT. This encodes CSVDTSGRTDTQYF.

In this sample, this clonotype turned up a few times. This rearrangement joins TRBV11-1 to TRBJ1-6; the D gene is possibly TRBD1 (5 bases). V lost 5 bases to trimming and J lost 10 bases, with 18 bases between them. Germline V CDR1 and CDR2: SGHAT, FQDESV (reference sequence). The CDR3 loop spans 15 amino acids. The CDR3 bases are TGTGCCAGCAGCCGTCGCAGGTGGGGGGAGTCACCCCTCCACTTT. This translates into CASSRRRWGESPLHF.

The rearrangement joins TRBV12-3 or TRBV12-4 to TRBJ1-2; D gene uncertain. Trimming left V 4 bases short and J 1 base short, with 4 bases between. This CDR3 spans 12 amino acids. This chain's CDR3 is CASSSLNYGYTF. CDR3 nucleotides: TGTGCCAGCAGTTCCCTTAACTATGGCTACACCTTC.

V is TRBV7-9 and J is TRBJ1-2; unclear D gene. Trimming left V 4 bases short and J 0 bases short, with 12 bases between. Germline values: CDR1 SEHNR, CDR2 FQNEAQ (reference sequence). CDR3 size: 15 residues. The CDR3 reads CASSSTEVTNYGYTF. CDR3 DNA sequence: TGTGCCAGCAGCTCCACAGAGGTGACTAACTATGGCTACACCTTC.

This clonotype was observed a handful of times. This chain uses TRBV9 with TRBJ2-5, with D perhaps TRBD1 or TRBD2 (5 bases each). Per the germline V gene, CDR1 is SGDLS and CDR2 is YYNGEE. Trimming cost V 4 bases and J 5 bases, with 15 bases left between them. CDR3 length: 14 residues. The CDR3 nucleotides read TGTGCCAGCAGCTTAACCGGGACGGGGGAGACCCAGTACTTC. The encoded protein is CASSLTGTGETQYF.

The gene calls are TRBV12-3 or TRBV12-4 and TRBJ2-7; tentatively, D is TRBD1 or TRBD2 (5 bases each). The length of the CDR3 is 13 residues. V lost 8 bases and J lost 4, with 15 bases in between. CDR3 bases: TGTGCCAGCGCGGACGGGGCCAGGTACGAGCAGTACTTC. Residues: CASADGARYEQYF.

The V gene is TRBV2, the J gene TRBJ2-1; 13 bases map to TRBD2. There are 16 residues in the CDR3. Germline assignment: CDR1 SNHLY and CDR2 FYNNEI. V lost 6 bases, J lost 8 bases, and 10 bases stayed unmatched. The CDR3 sequence: CASSVRLAGGRDEQFF. DNA of the CDR3: TGTGCCAGCAGCGTCCGACTAGCGGGAGGACGGGATGAGCAGTTCTTC.

A few counts support this clonotype. V is TRBV7-2 and J is TRBJ2-7; 7 bases map to TRBD1. The CDR3 is made up of 12 amino acids. Germline lookup yields CDR1 SGHTA and CDR2 FQGNSA. Losses at the gene ends were 8 bases for V and 2 bases for J; bases not matched to a gene: 3. The CDR3: CASGQDTYEQYF. The CDR3 bases are TGTGCCAGCGGACAGGACACCTACGAGCAGTACTTC.

Relative to its sample, this clonotype is medium-sized. The chain carries TRBV21-1 and TRBJ2-1; the table's TRBD2 call for D was not verified on the DNA. TRBV21-1 is marked as a pseudogene. The CDR3 length is 18 residues. The CDR3, as DNA: TGTGCCAGCAGCGGGACTAGCGGGAGGGCCAAATCCTACAATGAGCAGTTCTTC. Protein product: CASSGTSGRAKSYNEQFF.

CDR3 amino acids: CATSEGPTDEQYF. The CDR3 region has the DNA TGTGCCACCAGTGAGGGGCCGACGGACGAGCAGTACTTC. The V call is TRBV24-1, the J call TRBJ2-5; the D gene is possibly TRBD1 (5 bases). The DNA end lines up better with TRBJ2-7; the J call may be wrong. CDR1 and CDR2 (germline): KGHDR, SFDVKD. This CDR3 has 13 residues.

The chain couples TRBV7-4 to TRBJ1-2; 8 bases are shared with TRBD1. The CDR3 runs to 16 residues. Trimming removed 1 base from V and 5 bases from J; junction bases left unmatched: 9. Germline V gives CDR1 SGHVT, CDR2 SQSDAQ. CDR3 nucleotide sequence: TGTGCCAGCAGCTTAGGGGACAGGAGGGCAGGTTATGGCTACACCTTC. The encoded protein is CASSLGDRRAGYGYTF.

Many counts were recorded for this clonotype. The chain joins TRBV5-1 to TRBJ2-7; D gene ambiguous. Germline V gives CDR1 SGHRS, CDR2 YFSETQ. V was shortened by 4 bases and J by 2 bases, with 10 bases between the two germline ends. This CDR3 is built from 13 residues. CDR3 DNA sequence: TGCGCCAGCAGCCCTGAGGCCGCCTACGAGCAGTACTTC. Translation: CASSPEAAYEQYF. Looking up the rest from reference TRBV5-1 and TRBJ2-7 gives the full variable domain: KAGVTQTPRYLIKTRGQQVTLSCSPISGHRSVSWYQQTPGQGLQFLFEYFSETQRNKGNFPGRFSGRQFSNSRSEMNVSTLELGDSALYLCASSPEAAYEQYFGPGTRLTVT.

This clonotype was recorded once. A much larger clone differs by one base, so this may be a read error. The J gene is TRBJ2-5, the V gene TRBV20-1; 8 bases are shared with TRBD2. Trimming took 2 bases from V and 5 from J; bases not matched to a gene: 7. Germline V lookup: CDR1 DFQATT, CDR2 SNEGSKA (reference sequence). CDR3 length: 14 residues. As DNA, the CDR3 is TGCAGTGCTAGACGGGAGGGGAGAGGGGAGACCCAGTACTTC. It yields the protein CSARREGRGETQYF.

This clonotype was detected a few times. The rearrangement uses TRBV7-2 and TRBJ2-1; D not resolved. Trimming pared 2 bases from V and 5 bases from J, leaving 13 bases between. The CDR3 is 15 amino acids. Per germline, CDR1 SGHTA and CDR2 FQGNSA. The CDR3 loop is CASSLPRRQNNEQFF. CDR3 nucleotide sequence: TGTGCCAGCAGCTTACCACGGCGGCAGAACAATGAGCAGTTCTTC.